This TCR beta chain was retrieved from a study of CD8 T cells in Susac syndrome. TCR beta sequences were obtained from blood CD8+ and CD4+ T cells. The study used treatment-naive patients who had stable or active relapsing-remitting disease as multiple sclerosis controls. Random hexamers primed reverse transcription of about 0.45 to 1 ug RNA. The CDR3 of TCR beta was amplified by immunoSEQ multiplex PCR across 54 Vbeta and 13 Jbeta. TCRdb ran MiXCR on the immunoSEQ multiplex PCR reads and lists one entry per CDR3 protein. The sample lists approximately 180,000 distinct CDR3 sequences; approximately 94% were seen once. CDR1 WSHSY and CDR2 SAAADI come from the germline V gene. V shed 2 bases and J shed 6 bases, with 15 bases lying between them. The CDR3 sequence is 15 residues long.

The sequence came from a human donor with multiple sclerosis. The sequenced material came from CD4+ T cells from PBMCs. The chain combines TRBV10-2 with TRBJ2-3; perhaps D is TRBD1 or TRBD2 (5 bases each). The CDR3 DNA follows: TGCGCCAGCAGTGAGGCCGGGACCGAGGGTGATACGCAGTATTTT. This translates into CASSEAGTEGDTQYF.